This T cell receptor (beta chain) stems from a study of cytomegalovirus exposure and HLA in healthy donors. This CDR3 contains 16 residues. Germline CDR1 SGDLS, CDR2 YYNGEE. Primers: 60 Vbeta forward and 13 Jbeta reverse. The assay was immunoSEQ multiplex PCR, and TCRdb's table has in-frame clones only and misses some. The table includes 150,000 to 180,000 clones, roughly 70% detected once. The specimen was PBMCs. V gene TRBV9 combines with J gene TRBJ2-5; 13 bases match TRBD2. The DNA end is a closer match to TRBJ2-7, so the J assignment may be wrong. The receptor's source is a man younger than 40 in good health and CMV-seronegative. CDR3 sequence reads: CASSAGTSGAPYEQYF. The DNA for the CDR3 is TGTGCCAGCAGCGCTGGGACTAGCGGGGCACCCTACGAGCAGTACTTC.